This TCR beta chain comes out of a study of blood T cell repertoires in COVID-19. Study-level background: COVID-19 samples collected from the United States, Italy and Spain covered acute and convalescent phases. T cells, B-cell-depleted T cells, or PBMCs provided the cDNA or gDNA that served as material.

This clone has a single count. Germline CDR1 reads SEHNR; CDR2 reads FQNEAQ (reference sequence). Deletions cut 1 base from V and 0 bases from J, with 14 bases between. This CDR3 is 17 amino acids long. In the original processing: Quantification of nucleated cells was approximated via reference gene primer amplification. The protocol was immunoSEQ multiplex PCR, while the TCRdb copy is restricted to in-frame clones and leaves out a portion. The DNA gave D and trimming, while V, J and clone size come from that table. The data hold 200,000 or so clones, with 88% observed a single time. Input material: peripheral blood. The origin of this receptor is a man between 70 and 80 years old with acute or convalescent COVID-19. This chain connects TRBV7-9 to TRBJ2-3, with D possibly matching TRBD1 (6 bases). The CDR3 DNA is TGTGCCAGCAGCTTAGAGGCAGGGGTTACTAGCACAGATACGCAGTATTTT. Translating gives CASSLEAGVTSTDTQYF.